This TCR beta chain was sequenced in a study of read filtering for tumor transcriptome and immune sequencing (dated by TCRdb to 2018 to 2020). For the study in its entirety: The cohort consisted of 17 to 20 male and approximately 14 female patients, with a mean age of about 64 years and an age range of about 47 to 90. Per sample, about 4.05 to 10.27 million TCR-region mapped reads were obtained with IR-seq, compared with only about 80 to 1,400 with RNA-seq. After DNase treatment, whole-transcriptome libraries were prepared using the TruSeq RNA Access Library Prep Kit. Under revised international staging, about eight patients fell into R-ISS I, some 15 into R-ISS II and more than five into R-ISS III. A main aim was a read-filtering strategy for immune repertoire data, specifically whether clonotypes supported by a single read should be removed. Using the same bone marrow samples, the study compared TCR repertoires obtained by targeted immune repertoire sequencing with those obtained by bulk whole-transcriptome sequencing.

Looking up the germline V gene (reference sequence) yields CDR1 GTSNPN and CDR2 SVGIG. Measured from the cysteine to the phenylalanine, the CDR3 is 15 residues long. Solely the CDR3 DNA is kept, with 45 bases framed from the first base. The V end loses 4 bases and the J end loses 2 bases, and a stretch of 15 bases separates them. General conclusions and limits of the study: The sorted CD138-negative fraction was a mixed bone marrow immune population, not purified T cells. In IR-seq, single-read clonotypes were approximately 81% of clonotypes but approximately 3.7% of total reads; in RNA-seq they were roughly 73% of clonotypes and 35% to 50% of reads. IR-seq captured clonotypes at much higher depth and more reliably than RNA-seq, and smaller IR-seq throughput sufficed to identify most shared clonotypes. When single-read clonotypes were removed, the proportions of shared clonotypes in IR-seq and RNA-seq correlated more strongly.

TCR libraries were constructed from approximately 0.4 ug RNA using the Immunoverse kit, and molecular barcoded adaptors covering alpha/delta and beta/gamma chains were employed. TCR library preparation was performed with the same RNA that was used for transcriptome sequencing. TCR libraries were sequenced on an Illumina HiSeq 4000 with 2 x 150 cycles. Per the authors' processing: With MiXCR, TCR reads were aligned to human V, D, J and C references and assembled into CDR3 clonotypes, with quality filtering and error correction included. The tcR package in R was used to analyze clonotype counts and gene usage diversity. For inspection of raw mapping reads, RNA-seq reads were mapped by STAR aligner version 2.5.3a onto GRCh37 of the human genome. IR-seq fastq files were randomly downsampled with Seqtk 1.3 to test the effect of sequencing depth on detected clonotypes. TCRdb took the public reads, trimmed them with fastp at Q25, ran MiXCR for clone calling and kept in-frame beta chains. Each record represents a unique CDR3 protein, reported with the most common genes and DNA among its rows. The V and J calls shown here were made by TCRdb, not taken from the authors' results. Here the sample has more than 100,000 distinct CDR3 sequences; about 13% occur a single time. The top ten clones comprise 7% to 9% of the sample.

Each patient had bone marrow sampled at the time of active disease. Ficoll-Hypaque density gradient centrifugation was used to isolate the bone marrow mononuclear cells. CD138-negative cells were obtained by negative selection after labeling with CD138 magnetic microbeads on a MACS separator, removing myeloma plasma cells. The purity of the isolated cells was checked by flow cytometry with CD138 antibodies on an Attune NxT. Total RNA was extracted using TRIzol reagent and was quantified on a NanoDrop spectrophotometer. For each patient, the CD138-negative bone marrow sample underwent paired RNA-seq and IR-seq. This clonotype was counted many times. The antigen it binds to is not known. No quality values exist for individual bases; no much larger clone is one base distant.

The chain is encoded by TRBV30 joined to TRBJ2-1; the D gene is not confidently resolved. Sequences were obtained from a population of CD138-negative cells sorted from bone marrow. In light of the paper, this sample's cell subset or site label describes: bone marrow mononuclear cells depleted of CD138+ plasma/myeloma cells by negative magnetic selection. This TCR was sampled from a donor at least 40 years old with multiple myeloma. The CDR3 region reads CAWKRLTVPYNEQFF. The DNA reads as follows: TGTGCCTGGAAAAGGCTGACTGTCCCCTACAATGAGCAGTTCTTC. When the CDR3 is completed using the reference TRBV30 and TRBJ2-1 genes on either side, the full variable domain is SQTIHQWPATLVQPVGSPLSLECTVEGTSNPNLYWYRQAAGRGLQLLFYSVGIGQISSEVPQNLSASRPQDRQFILSSKKLLLSDSGFYLCAWKRLTVPYNEQFFGPGTRLTVL.